These 17 T cell receptor beta chains were all obtained from the same sample, sequenced in a study of blood T cells in healthy people across ages. Together with a sample-barcoded 5' primer, a J-beta primer mix was included in a second PCR lasting roughly 6 to 12 cycles. Via MiXCR, TCRdb re-called the 5' RACE reads, giving one row per CDR3 protein. The sample has 450,000 to 600,000 distinct CDR3 sequences, about 27% seen once. These data were also reused for a study on T cells of mothers and their children.

Sequencing was done on a sample of blood. These TCRs come from a boy aged 2 to 10 in good health.

The chain employs TRBV5-1 and TRBJ2-3; weak D call: TRBD2 (7 bases). Germline V CDR1 and CDR2: SGHRS, YFSETQ. The CDR3 is made up of 16 amino acids. V was pared by 0 bases and J by 1 base, with 12 bases between. The DNA for the CDR3 is TGCGCCAGCAGCTTGGAACGGGGGGCTCGCACAGATACGCAGTATTTT. Amino acid sequence: CASSLERGARTDTQYF.

In its sample, this clonotype was seen a few times. This chain connects TRBV9 to TRBJ2-2, with 11 bases fitting TRBD2. Germline V gene sequence: CDR1 SGDLS, CDR2 YYNGEE. Trimming cost V 0 bases and J 2 bases; bases outside gene matches: 3. The CDR3 has 17 amino acids. The CDR3: CASSVDTSGGNTGELFF. CDR3 coding DNA: TGTGCCAGCAGCGTAGATACTAGCGGGGGCAACACCGGGGAGCTGTTTTTT. Filled out from reference TRBV9 and TRBJ2-2, the complete variable domain reads DSGVTQTPKHLITATGQRVTLRCSPRSGDLSVYWYQQSLDQGLQFLIQYYNGEERAKGNILERFSAQQFPDLHSELNLSSLELGDSALYFCASSVDTSGGNTGELFFGEGSRLTVL.

This clonotype was picked up a small number of times. The chain is built from TRBV5-1 and TRBJ1-1, with D uncertain. V was trimmed by 3 bases and J by 0 bases, leaving 15 bases between them. CDR1 is SGHRS, CDR2 YFSETQ, per germline. The CDR3 is 16 amino acids. The CDR3 region has the DNA TGCGCCAGCAGCTGGCAATCCGGGATCATGAACACTGAAGCTTTCTTT. This translates into CASSWQSGIMNTEAFF. Looking up the rest from reference TRBV5-1 and TRBJ1-1 gives the full variable domain: KAGVTQTPRYLIKTRGQQVTLSCSPISGHRSVSWYQQTPGQGLQFLFEYFSETQRNKGNFPGRFSGRQFSNSRSEMNVSTLELGDSALYLCASSWQSGIMNTEAFFGQGTRLTVV.

V and J are TRBV27 and TRBJ1-1; D is unresolved. Deletions cut 3 bases from V and 3 bases from J, with 8 bases between. The CDR3 extends over 13 amino acids. The germline CDR1 and CDR2 sequences are MNHEY and SMNVEV (reference sequence). CDR3 amino acids: CASSFEADTEAFF. Here the CDR3 DNA reads TGTGCCAGCAGTTTTGAGGCAGACACTGAAGCTTTCTTT.

V is TRBV28 and J is TRBJ2-2; D not certain. The V and J ends lost 2 bases and 4 bases respectively, with 8 bases between them. The CDR3 consists of 14 residues. Germline loops: CDR1 MDHEN, CDR2 SYDVKM. DNA for the CDR3: TGTGCCAGCAGTTTAGGCGTATCCACCGGGGAGCTGTTTTTT. It translates to CASSLGVSTGELFF.

This clonotype was seen a few times. The CDR3 spells CSAPSGGEAWTGELFF. CDR3 nucleotides: TGCAGTGCTCCCTCCGGGGGAGAGGCCTGGACCGGGGAGCTGTTTTTT. This chain joins TRBV20-1 and TRBJ2-2, with D tentatively TRBD2 (6 bases). This CDR3 spans 16 amino acids. V was clipped by 5 bases and J by 5 bases, with 21 bases between them. Germline assignment: CDR1 DFQATT and CDR2 SNEGSKA (reference sequence).

This clonotype was found a few times. V is TRBV20-1 and J is TRBJ2-5; either TRBD1 or TRBD2 may supply D (5 bases each). The assigned J gene may be wrong: the sequence end matches TRBJ2-1 better. The CDR3 length is 14 residues. CDR1 DFQATT and CDR2 SNEGSKA come from the germline V gene (reference sequence). The CDR3 reads CSATNFGAYNEQFF. CDR3 DNA: TGCAGTGCTACCAATTTCGGGGCTTACAATGAGCAGTTCTTC.

The chain links TRBV5-1 to TRBJ2-3; 7 bases are shared with TRBD2. V lost 5 bases to trimming and J lost 4 bases; unmatched junction nucleotides: 22. The CDR3 covers 19 residues. Germline-derived CDR1 and CDR2 are SGHRS and YFSETQ. CDR3 coding DNA: TGCGCCAGCAGTGTAGCAGGGCGCCAAGAGAGGGGAGGGGCAGATACGCAGTATTTT. Encoded protein: CASSVAGRQERGGADTQYF.

In its sample, this clonotype was seen a few times. The chain joins TRBV12-3 or TRBV12-4 to TRBJ1-2; 11 bases fit TRBD1. V shed 3 bases and J 4 bases; nucleotides not matched to a gene: 7. The CDR3 totals 16 residues. The CDR3 here is CASSFSPGTGGYGYTF. CDR3 nucleotides: TGTGCCAGCAGTTTCTCCCCCGGGACAGGGGGCTATGGCTACACCTTC.

This clonotype was detected only a few times. This may be a read error, as it is one base from a much larger clone. The genes are TRBV20-1 and TRBJ2-1, with D possibly being TRBD2 (7 bases). This CDR3 is 14 amino acids long. Trimming removed 5 bases from V and 6 bases from J, with 17 bases in between. Germline lookup yields CDR1 DFQATT and CDR2 SNEGSKA (reference sequence). CDR3 sequence reads: CSAGVGGGSNEQFF. CDR3 nucleotides: TGCAGTGCTGGAGTGGGCGGGGGCTCCAATGAGCAGTTCTTC.

This clonotype has more than one count but fewer than ten. CDR3 sequence (DNA): TGCAGCGTCATCAGCGCCAAAAACATTCAGTACTTC. Amino acid sequence: CSVISAKNIQYF. The chain has TRBV29-1 and TRBJ2-4, with D unresolved. CDR1 is SQVTM, CDR2 ANQGSEA, per germline. CDR3 size: 12 residues. Trimming removed 6 bases at V and 1 base at J, with 7 bases between.

This clonotype was observed a few times. The V gene is TRBV12-3 or TRBV12-4, the J gene TRBJ1-4; D is unresolved. Trimming removed 6 bases at V and 0 bases at J, with 8 bases between. This CDR3 spans 14 amino acids. DNA of the CDR3: TGTGCCAGCAGCTCTACCTCAACTAATGAAAAACTGTTTTTT. Translating it yields CASSSTSTNEKLFF.

This rearrangement joins TRBV30 to TRBJ2-5, with D possibly called TRBD1 or TRBD2 (5 bases each). Gene TRBJ2-7 matches the end of the DNA better, so the J call may be wrong. The length of the CDR3 is 13 residues. Germline V gene lookup returns CDR1 GTSNPN and CDR2 SVGIG (reference sequence). The CDR3 DNA follows: TGTGCCTGGATGGGGGATAGCTCCTACGAGCAGTACTTC. As protein: CAWMGDSSYEQYF.

This chain connects TRBV2 to TRBJ1-6; tentatively, D is TRBD1 (5 bases). CDR1 SNHLY and CDR2 FYNNEI come from the germline V gene. V lost 3 bases and J lost 7, with 7 bases in between. The CDR3 is made up of 13 amino acids. CDR3 bases: TGTGCCAGCAGTGAGGAGGGGAATTCACCCCTCCACTTT. It yields the protein CASSEEGNSPLHF.

The chain carries TRBV7-2 and TRBJ2-7, with D hard to call. TRBJ2-1 matches the DNA end more closely, so the J call is doubtful. The length of the CDR3 is 17 residues. Per germline, CDR1 SGHTA and CDR2 FQGNSA. CDR3 amino acids: CASSLDVNAYFNNEQFF. The CDR3 DNA follows: TGTGCCAGCAGCTTAGACGTCAACGCCTATTTTAACAATGAGCAGTTCTTC.

This clonotype occurred a few times. This sequence joins TRBV9 and TRBJ2-7; TRBD2 matches 10 bases. CDR1 and CDR2 (germline): SGDLS, YYNGEE. Trimming at V came to 2 bases and at J to 1 base, leaving 3 bases not matched to a gene. CDR3 size: 15 residues. In DNA, the CDR3 is TGTGCCAGCAGCGTGTTAGCGGGGGGTTCCTACGAGCAGTACTTC. This gives the protein CASSVLAGGSYEQYF.

The rearrangement links TRBV9 to TRBJ2-1; TRBD2 matches at 11 bases. This CDR3 region has 14 residues. Trimming at V came to 5 bases and at J to 9 bases, leaving 7 bases not matched to a gene. Germline V gives CDR1 SGDLS, CDR2 YYNGEE. CDR3 region: CASSLSGRAVEQFF. DNA of the CDR3: TGTGCCAGCAGTCTTAGCGGGAGGGCCGTTGAGCAGTTCTTC.